What follows are 8 T cell receptor beta chains derived from one specimen sequenced in a study of shared clonotypes between healthy human individuals. Some clones are missing from TCRdb's copy, which holds only in-frame ones; the method was immunoSEQ multiplex PCR. The sample has about 380,000 clones, approximately 96% seen once. Sequencing input: memory CD8+ T cells sorted from blood. As to subset: CD45RO+ cells pooled with CCR7-negative TemRA cells. These receptors all come from a man between 25 and 39 years old in good health.

V is TRBV30 and J is TRBJ1-2, with D possibly being TRBD1 (6 bases). The germline CDR1 and CDR2 sequences are GTSNPN and SVGIG (reference sequence). V was pared by 4 bases and J by 6 bases, with 9 bases between. The CDR3 is 11 amino acids. The CDR3: CAWTRDNGYTF. CDR3 sequence (DNA): TGTGCCTGGACCAGGGACAATGGCTACACCTTC.

V is TRBV6-1 and J is TRBJ2-3; D is perhaps TRBD2 (5 bases). This CDR3 comprises 15 residues. V lost 4 bases and J 0 bases, leaving 11 bases between the germline ends. Germline V gene data show CDR1 as MNHNS and CDR2 as SASEGT. The CDR3 DNA is TGTGCCAGCAGTGCTCCGGGGTCTAGCACAGATACGCAGTATTTT. This encodes CASSAPGSSTDTQYF.

This clone came up once. The rearrangement links TRBV6-4 to TRBJ2-3; D remains unclear. Germline CDR1 is MRHNA and CDR2 is SNTAGT. The CDR3 covers 14 residues. The V end lost 1 base, the J end lost 5 bases, and 10 bases lay between the germline ends. The CDR3 loop is CASSDWPSVDTQYF. CDR3 nucleotides: TGTGCCAGCAGTGACTGGCCGAGCGTAGATACGCAGTATTTT.

The chain combines TRBV7-2 with TRBJ2-7; D is possibly TRBD1 (5 bases). This CDR3 contains 17 residues. The V gene lost 3 bases and the J gene lost 3 bases, with 21 bases spanning the gap. Germline CDR1 SGHTA, CDR2 FQGNSA. The CDR3 loop is CASSFSPVSGLFYEQYF. CDR3 coding DNA: TGTGCCAGCAGCTTTTCCCCTGTCTCAGGGTTGTTCTACGAGCAGTACTTC. Combining the CDR3 with reference TRBV7-2 and TRBJ2-7 gives the whole variable domain GAGVSQSPSNKVTEKGKDVELRCDPISGHTALYWYRQSLGQGLEFLIYFQGNSAPDKSGLPSDRFSAERTGGSVSTLTIQRTQQEDSAVYLCASSFSPVSGLFYEQYFGPGTRLTVT.

The chain recombines TRBV5-1 with TRBJ2-6; 9 positions agree with TRBD1. Germline V CDR1 and CDR2: SGHRS, YFSETQ. This CDR3 comprises 21 residues. V gave up 4 bases and J gave up 0 bases; unmatched junction bases: 17. The CDR3: CASSVPGQGTNPYSGANVLTF. Written as DNA, the CDR3 is TGCGCCAGCAGCGTCCCTGGACAGGGGACAAACCCGTACTCTGGGGCCAACGTCCTGACTTTC. Filled out from reference TRBV5-1 and TRBJ2-6, the complete variable domain reads KAGVTQTPRYLIKTRGQQVTLSCSPISGHRSVSWYQQTPGQGLQFLFEYFSETQRNKGNFPGRFSGRQFSNSRSEMNVSTLELGDSALYLCASSVPGQGTNPYSGANVLTFGAGSRLTVL.

The table lists this clone with a count of one. The chain has TRBV5-4 and TRBJ2-5; D possibly uses TRBD1 or TRBD2 (5 bases each). Germline V gene sequence: CDR1 SGHNT, CDR2 YYREEE (reference sequence). The CDR3 consists of 15 residues. The V end lost 4 bases, the J end lost 5 bases, and 18 bases lay between the germline ends. CDR3 residues: CASSRAGNEGETQYF. For the CDR3, the DNA is TGTGCCAGCAGCCGGGCAGGCAACGAGGGGGAGACCCAGTACTTC.

This clone was observed a single time. The V and J genes are TRBV7-3 and TRBJ2-2; 14 nucleotides align to TRBD2. Germline V gives CDR1 SGHTA, CDR2 FQGTGA. With 2 bases clipped from V and 4 bases from J, the junction kept 0 bases outside the gene matches. This CDR3 is 16 amino acids long. The CDR3 spells CASSLGTSGSTGELFF. The DNA for the CDR3 is TGTGCCAGCAGCTTAGGGACTAGCGGGAGCACCGGGGAGCTGTTTTTT.

The J gene is TRBJ2-7, the V gene TRBV4-1; D is unresolved. Trimming removed 1 base from V and 3 bases from J, with 13 bases in between. Germline loops: CDR1 MGHRA, CDR2 YSYEKL. CDR3 length: 15 amino acids. CDR3 sequence reads: CASSQAETSGYEQYF. In DNA form, the CDR3 reads TGCGCCAGCAGCCAAGCCGAGACATCGGGCTACGAGCAGTACTTC.